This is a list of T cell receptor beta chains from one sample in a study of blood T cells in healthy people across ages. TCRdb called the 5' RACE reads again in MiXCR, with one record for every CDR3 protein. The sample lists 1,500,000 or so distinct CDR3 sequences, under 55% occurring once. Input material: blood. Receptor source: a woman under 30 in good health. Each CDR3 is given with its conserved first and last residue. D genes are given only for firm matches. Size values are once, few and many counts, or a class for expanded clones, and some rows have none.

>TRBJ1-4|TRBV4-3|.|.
TGCGCCAGCAGCCAAGTCGACGCAGGGCTACCTAATGAAAAACTGTTTTTT
CASSQVDAGLPNEKLFF
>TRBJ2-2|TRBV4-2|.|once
TGTGCCAGCAGCCAAGATGGGGGGAGTGTCTCCGGGGAGCTGTTTTTT
CASSQDGGSVSGELFF
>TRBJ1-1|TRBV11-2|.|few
TGTGCCAGCAGCTTAGCTGCAAGGAACACTGAAGCTTTCTTT
CASSLAARNTEAFF
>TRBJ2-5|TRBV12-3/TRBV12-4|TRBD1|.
TGTGCCAGCGGGGACAGGGGATTGTACCAAGAGACCCAGTACTTC
CASGDRGLYQETQYF
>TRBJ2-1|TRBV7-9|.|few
TGTGCCAGCAGCTCATCTACCGGGGAAGGGGCAACATCCTACAATGAGCAGTTCTTC
CASSSSTGEGATSYNEQFF
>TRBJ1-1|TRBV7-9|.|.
TGTGCCAGCAGCCTAAGAGGCAGGAGCACTGAAGCTTTCTTT
CASSLRGRSTEAFF
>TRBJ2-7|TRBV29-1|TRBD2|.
TGCAGCGTAAGGGAGGTGGGACTAGCGGGAGCGTACTACGAGCAGTACTTC
CSVREVGLAGAYYEQYF
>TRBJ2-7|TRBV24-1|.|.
TGTGCCACCAGTGATTCCACCGGGACGGGCTCCTACAATGAGCAGTACTTC
CATSDSTGTGSYNEQYF
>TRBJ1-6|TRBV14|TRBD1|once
TGTGCCAGCAGCAGGGATCCGGGACAGGGGATACCCGCCCTCCACTTT
CASSRDPGQGIPALHF
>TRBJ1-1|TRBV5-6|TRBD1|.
TGTGCCAGCAGCTCGACAGGGGGCATCACTGAAGCTTTCTTT
CASSSTGGITEAFF
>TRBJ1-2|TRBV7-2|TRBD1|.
TGTGCCAGCAGCCGGGGGGACAGGCGGTATGGCTACACCTTC
CASSRGDRRYGYTF
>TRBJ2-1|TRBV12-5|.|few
TGTGCTAGTGGTACCGGGACGGACTACAATGAGCAGTTCTTC
CASGTGTDYNEQFF
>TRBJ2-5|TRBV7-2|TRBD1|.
TGTGCCAGCAGACGGACAGGGTATCCTACTGGGGAGACCCAGTACTTC
CASRRTGYPTGETQYF
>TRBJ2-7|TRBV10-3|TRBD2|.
TGTGCCATCAGTGAGTCCTGGGGGGGAGCAACCTACGAGCAGTACTTC
CAISESWGGATYEQYF
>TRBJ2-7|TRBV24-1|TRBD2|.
TGTGCCACCAGTGATTCCCTAGCGGGGAAGCACAATGAGCAGTACTTC
CATSDSLAGKHNEQYF
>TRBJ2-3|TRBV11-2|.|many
TGTGCCAGCAGCAGACGGCGCGAAGCAGATACGCAGTATTTT
CASSRRREADTQYF
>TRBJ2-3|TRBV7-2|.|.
TGTGCCAGCAGCTTAGGTCCAGGGCCAGATACGCAGTATTTT
CASSLGPGPDTQYF
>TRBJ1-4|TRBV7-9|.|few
TGTGCCAGCACTCGGATAGCAACTAATGAAAAACTGTTTTTT
CASTRIATNEKLFF
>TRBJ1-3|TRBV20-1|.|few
TGCAGTGCTAGAGATCAGGGTCCCTTCCTATATTTT
CSARDQGPFLYF
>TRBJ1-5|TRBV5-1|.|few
TGCGCCAGCAGCTTGGTGGGGGGGCCGGGCAATCAGCCCCAGCATTTT
CASSLVGGPGNQPQHF
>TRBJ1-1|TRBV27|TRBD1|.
TGTGCCAGCCCCAAAAAAGGGACAGGTAGTGTTGGGATGAACACTGAAGCTTTCTTT
CASPKKGTGSVGMNTEAFF
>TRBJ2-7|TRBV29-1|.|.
TGCAGCGTTTCGGGGACCTACAGCTCCTACGAGCAGTACTTC
CSVSGTYSSYEQYF
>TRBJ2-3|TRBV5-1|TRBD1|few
TGCGCCAGCAGCCCCTGGGACAGGGCTAGCACAGATACGCAGTATTTT
CASSPWDRASTDTQYF
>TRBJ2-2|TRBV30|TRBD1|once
TGTGCCTCTAACCCACCGGGACAGGGGCCGACCGGGGAGCTGTTTTTT
CASNPPGQGPTGELFF
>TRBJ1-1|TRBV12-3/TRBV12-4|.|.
TGTGCCAGCAGTTTAGGAGAACTGGAAGCTTTCTTT
CASSLGELEAFF
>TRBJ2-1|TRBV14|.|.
TGTGCCAGCAGCCAAGATCGCGTGACAGGTCCCTACAATGAGCAGTTCTTC
CASSQDRVTGPYNEQFF
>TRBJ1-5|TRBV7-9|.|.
TGTGCCAGCAGCTTCCCCCCCCGGGACGGCCTCACTAATCAGCCCCAGCATTTT
CASSFPPRDGLTNQPQHF
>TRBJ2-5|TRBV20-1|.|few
TGCAGTGTCCAGCCCCGAGAATCGGGCGAGACCCAGTACTTC
CSVQPRESGETQYF